These 32 T cell receptor beta chains were sequenced from one sample in a study of early T cells in non-severe SARS-CoV-2 infection (dated by TCRdb to the early 2020s). Libraries were built with 5' RACE. The instrument given in TCRdb is NextSeq 500. Clones were called with MiXCR by TCRdb after fastp trimmed the public reads at Q25, and only in-frame beta chains were retained. Each entry is one CDR3 protein sequence, shown with its most common DNA and genes. Across this sample there are 60,000 to 75,000 distinct CDR3 sequences, with about a tenth seen only once. The biggest ten clones account for 15% to 17% of the sample. The sample consisted of whole blood, taken at baseline. The source is an adult who was a healthcare worker with PCR-confirmed SARS-CoV-2 infection or an uninfected control (not recorded which).

The J gene is TRBJ2-7, the V gene TRBV28; D is undetermined. Germline V gene sequence: CDR1 MDHEN, CDR2 SYDVKM. The CDR3 consists of 13 residues. Trimming stripped 3 bases from V and 3 bases from J, with 9 bases between. The CDR3 DNA sequence: TGTGCCAGCAGTTTTAATGCAGACTACGAGCAGTACTTC. This translates into CASSFNADYEQYF.

This clonotype was seen a handful of times. The rearrangement links TRBV7-2 to TRBJ2-3, with D unclear. The germline CDR1 and CDR2 sequences are SGHTA and FQGNSA. The V gene lost 6 bases and the J gene lost 4 bases, with 8 bases spanning the gap. This CDR3 contains 12 residues. The DNA for the CDR3 is TGTGCCAGCAGAAAAGGGCCAGATACGCAGTATTTT. It specifies CASRKGPDTQYF.

In this sample, this clonotype turned up many times. The chain employs TRBV28 and TRBJ2-1, with a possible D match to TRBD2 (6 bases). The V gene lost 6 bases and the J gene lost 6 bases, with 6 bases spanning the gap. The CDR3 length is 11 residues. Per the germline V gene, CDR1 is MDHEN and CDR2 is SYDVKM. Here the CDR3 reads CASRGGNEQFF. DNA of the CDR3: TGTGCCAGCAGGGGGGGCAATGAGCAGTTCTTC.

This clonotype appeared many times. The CDR3 nucleotides are TGTGCCAGCTCCGCCTACCTTGTGGGTTCCATCTACGAGCAGTACTTC. Its protein is CASSAYLVGSIYEQYF. This chain links TRBV18 with TRBJ2-7; no firm D call. The germline V gene has CDR1 KGHSH and CDR2 LQKENI. There are 16 residues in the CDR3. V lost 6 bases and J 3 bases, leaving 21 bases between the germline ends. The full variable domain, in which reference TRBV18 and TRBJ2-7 provide the parts outside the CDR3, is NAGVMQNPRHLVRRRGQEARLRCSPMKGHSHVYWYRQLPEEGLKFMVYLQKENIIDESGMPKERFSAEFPKEGPSILRIQQVVRGDSAAYFCASSAYLVGSIYEQYFGPGTRLTVT.

This clonotype was recorded many times. This CDR3 is CATSDQGRSTDTQYF. In nucleotides, the CDR3 is TGTGCCACCAGTGATCAGGGAAGGAGCACAGATACGCAGTATTTT. The chain couples TRBV24-1 to TRBJ2-3, with D possibly matching TRBD1 (5 bases). The V gene's germline CDR1 is KGHDR and CDR2 SFDVKD. Trimming stripped 3 bases from V and 0 bases from J, with 9 bases between. The length of the CDR3 is 15 residues.

This chain connects TRBV5-1 to TRBJ1-1; the match to TRBD1 covers 8 bases. Trimming removed 4 bases from V and 6 bases from J; junction bases left unmatched: 11. The CDR3 is made up of 15 amino acids. Per germline, CDR1 SGHRS and CDR2 YFSETQ. CDR3 amino acids: CASSTIGQGNAEAFF. In DNA form, the CDR3 reads TGCGCCAGCAGCACCATAGGACAGGGAAACGCTGAAGCTTTCTTT.

This chain uses TRBV29-1 with TRBJ2-5; D not resolved. From germline, CDR1 is SQVTM and CDR2 ANQGSEA. The CDR3 has 12 amino acids. V shed 4 bases and J shed 1 base, with 7 bases lying between them. The CDR3 coding sequence is TGCAGCGTTGCTGGCGGCCAAGAGACCCAGTACTTC. Amino acid sequence: CSVAGGQETQYF.

This clonotype was seen a handful of times. This chain links TRBV7-9 with TRBJ2-2; D gene ambiguous. V gave up 3 bases and J gave up 5 bases, with 10 bases separating them. In germline, CDR1 is SEHNR, CDR2 FQNEAQ (reference sequence). This CDR3 has 14 amino acids. The CDR3 region has the DNA TGTGCCAGCAGCTTCGACCGAATGACCGGGGAGCTGTTTTTT. Amino acids: CASSFDRMTGELFF.

This clonotype was counted ten times or more. Mismatch with germline at one junction end may stem from a read error. This chain links TRBV5-4 with TRBJ2-7; D may be TRBD1 or TRBD2 (5 bases each). CDR3 length: 13 amino acids. The germline V gene encodes CDR1 SGHNT and CDR2 YYREEE (reference sequence). CDR3 sequence: CASSSGAGYVQYF. The CDR3 bases are TGTGCCAGCAGCTCCGGGGCCGGGTACGTGCAGTACTTC.

This clonotype was picked up many times. The chain employs TRBV29-1 and TRBJ2-1; TRBD1 might be the D (6 bases). CDR3 length equals 15 residues. The V and J ends lost 6 bases and 0 bases respectively, with 15 bases between them. Germline CDR1 SQVTM, CDR2 ANQGSEA. The DNA for the CDR3 is TGCAGCGTCAAAAGGGACACACACTCCTACAATGAGCAGTTCTTC. It encodes CSVKRDTHSYNEQFF.

This clonotype has more than one count but fewer than ten. The CDR3 region has the DNA TGTGCCAGCAGTGAGACAGATCCCCGATCGAACACTGAAGCTTTCTTT. Translating gives CASSETDPRSNTEAFF. The rearrangement uses TRBV6-1 and TRBJ1-1; D is perhaps TRBD1 (5 bases). CDR3 size: 16 residues. Per germline, CDR1 MNHNS and CDR2 SASEGT. V was trimmed by 3 bases and J by 1 base, leaving 15 bases between them.

This clonotype was seen a few times. The chain uses TRBV5-4 and TRBJ2-1; TRBD1 might be the D (6 bases). The CDR3 is 13 amino acids. V was trimmed by 7 bases and J by 4 bases, leaving 12 bases between them. The germline gives CDR1 SGHNT, CDR2 YYREEE (reference sequence). The CDR3 reads CASSGVSYNEQFF. DNA of the CDR3: TGTGCCAGCTCAGGGGTCAGTTACAATGAGCAGTTCTTC.

The rearrangement joins TRBV29-1 to TRBJ2-5; a weak D match, TRBD1 (5 bases). V was shortened by 4 bases and J by 5 bases, with 14 bases between the two germline ends. The CDR3 is 13 amino acids. Germline assignment: CDR1 SQVTM and CDR2 ANQGSEA. The CDR3 sequence is CSVAQTVSETQYF. CDR3 coding DNA: TGCAGCGTTGCGCAGACAGTTTCGGAGACCCAGTACTTC.

This clonotype has a handful of counts. V and J are TRBV2 and TRBJ2-1, with 9 positions matching TRBD2. Germline-derived CDR1 and CDR2 are SNHLY and FYNNEI. V lost 7 bases to trimming and J lost 2 bases; unmatched junction nucleotides: 18. The CDR3 spans 19 residues. The CDR3 nucleotides read TGTGCCAGCACCCCACGGCCACCTAGCGGGATCGGTCCCTACAATGAGCAGTTCTTC. Encoded protein: CASTPRPPSGIGPYNEQFF.

The chain carries TRBV6-2 or TRBV6-3 and TRBJ2-2, with D hard to call. V dropped 2 bases and J dropped 6 bases, with 7 bases sitting between them. CDR3 length equals 13 residues. Germline CDR1 MNHEY, CDR2 SVGEGT. CDR3 DNA sequence: TGTGCCAGCAGTTACAGGCTGGCCGGGGAGCTGTTTTTT. It yields the protein CASSYRLAGELFF.

There are a few counts of this clonotype. The genes are TRBV4-3 and TRBJ1-1; D call uncertain. The V gene's germline CDR1 is LGHNA and CDR2 YSLEER. The CDR3 runs to 15 residues. Between the trimmed V and J ends, which lost 0 bases and 4 bases, there was a span of 12 bases. CDR3 loop: CASSQDPLPGTEAFF. The CDR3 region has the DNA TGCGCCAGCAGCCAAGATCCCCTACCGGGCACTGAAGCTTTCTTT.

At least ten counts were recorded for this clonotype. The DNA is omitted, as the CDR3 cannot be located on it reliably, and the CDR3 follows TCRdb's listing. The chain has TRBV5-6 and TRBJ1-1; the tabulated D call, TRBD1, remains unverified against the DNA. The germline V gene encodes CDR1 SGHDT and CDR2 YYEEEE. The CDR3 totals 13 residues, both ends included. CDR3 sequence reads: CASSFGTGSEVFF.

There are many counts of this clonotype. The V gene is TRBV29-1, the J gene TRBJ1-2; a weak D match, TRBD1 (5 bases). The germline gives CDR1 SQVTM, CDR2 ANQGSEA. This CDR3 spans 13 amino acids. V lost 4 bases and J 7 bases, leaving 16 bases between the germline ends. CDR3 bases: TGCAGCGTTGTCGGGGCCCTAATCGGTGGCTACACCTTC. It translates to CSVVGALIGGYTF.

This clonotype was seen ten or more times. The genes are TRBV19 and TRBJ1-2; no reliable D call. Trimming cost V 5 bases and J 4 bases, with 14 bases left between them. This CDR3 has 14 residues. Germline V gene sequence: CDR1 LNHDA, CDR2 SQIVND (reference sequence). This CDR3 is CASSPSPGGYGYTF. For the CDR3, the DNA is TGTGCCAGTAGTCCCTCACCGGGCGGCTATGGCTACACCTTC. The whole variable domain, remainder taken from reference TRBV19 and TRBJ1-2, is DGGITQSPKYLFRKEGQNVTLSCEQNLNHDAMYWYRQDPGQGLRLIYYSQIVNDFQKGDIAEGYSVSREKKESFPLTVTSAQKNPTAFYLCASSPSPGGYGYTFGSGTRLTVV.

The CDR3 nucleotides are TGTGCCAGCAGTACCGGGCCCCCAGCCAATTCACCCCTCCACTTT. This translates into CASSTGPPANSPLHF. The chain is built from TRBV28 and TRBJ1-6; the D is unclear. V was trimmed by 5 bases and J by 7 bases, leaving 15 bases between them. Germline loops: CDR1 MDHEN, CDR2 SYDVKM. The CDR3 length is 15 residues.

This clonotype was seen a single time. The genes are TRBV19 and TRBJ2-2; 7 nucleotides match TRBD1. The length of the CDR3 is 17 residues. Germline-derived CDR1 and CDR2 are LNHDA and SQIVND (reference sequence). The V segment lost 3 bases and the J segment 6 bases; nucleotides outside the gene matches: 13. CDR3 sequence (DNA): TGTGCCAGTAGTATGAGAGGGGGCGGATTTGGGCCCGGGGAGCTGTTTTTT. It is translated as CASSMRGGGFGPGELFF.

The rearrangement joins TRBV4-2 to TRBJ2-7, with D maybe TRBD2 (6 bases). This CDR3 is 15 amino acids long. Trimming cost V 0 bases and J 2 bases, with 11 bases left between them. Germline-derived CDR1 and CDR2 are LGHNA and YNFKEQ. CDR3 in DNA: TGTGCCAGCAGCCAAGATCCGGGGGAAACCTACGAGCAGTACTTC. This gives the protein CASSQDPGETYEQYF.

J is TRBJ1-3 and V is TRBV11-2; a weak D match, TRBD1 (5 bases). The CDR3 covers 18 residues. CDR1 and CDR2 from the germline V gene are SGHAT and FQNNGV. Trimming took 5 bases from V and 2 from J, leaving 22 bases between them. This chain's CDR3 is CASSPPFQTGTAGNTIYF. CDR3 in DNA: TGTGCCAGCAGCCCCCCCTTTCAGACGGGGACCGCTGGAAACACCATATATTTT.

The chain recombines TRBV20-1 with TRBJ2-3, with no clear D. The CDR3 is 15 amino acids. Germline V gene lookup returns CDR1 DFQATT and CDR2 SNEGSKA (reference sequence). The V end was cut by 3 bases, the J end by 4 bases, with 17 bases between. CDR3 protein: CSASPMAGRPDTQYF. DNA for the CDR3: TGCAGTGCTAGTCCCATGGCAGGCCGTCCAGATACGCAGTATTTT.

This clonotype was seen a few times. The rearrangement joins TRBV20-1 to TRBJ2-1, with D possibly TRBD2 on 6 matching bases. V dropped 5 bases and J dropped 9 bases, with 20 bases sitting between them. CDR1 is DFQATT, CDR2 SNEGSKA, per germline (reference sequence). This CDR3 comprises 14 residues. CDR3 sequence: CSARGDSSLVEQFF. As DNA, the CDR3 is TGCAGTGCTCGCGGGGACTCCTCCCTGGTTGAGCAGTTCTTC.

The chain is built from TRBV7-7 and TRBJ2-1; D gene ambiguous. This CDR3 comprises 13 residues. Germline V gives CDR1 SSHAT, CDR2 FNYEAQ (reference sequence). The ends were cut back, 5 bases at V and 10 bases at J, with 15 bases in the middle. CDR3 coding DNA: TGTGCCAGCAGCGTAGGACCTGAAATGGAGCAGTTCTTC. As protein: CASSVGPEMEQFF.

The V gene is TRBV7-3, the J gene TRBJ2-5; the D is unclear. Germline CDR1 and CDR2: SGHTA and FQGTGA. The CDR3 contains 13 residues. The V end was cut by 6 bases, the J end by 5 bases, with 13 bases between. CDR3 coding DNA: TGTGCCAGCAGTTGGACGAGCCGGGAGACCCAGTACTTC. Amino acids: CASSWTSRETQYF.

V gene TRBV3-1 combines with J gene TRBJ1-4; D not resolved. CDR1 and CDR2 from the germline V gene are LGHDT and YNNKEL (reference sequence). The CDR3 is 13 residues long. V lost 3 bases to trimming and J lost 3 bases, with 5 bases between them. Here the CDR3 reads CASSQRANEKLFF. In DNA, the CDR3 is TGTGCCAGCAGCCAGAGAGCTAATGAAAAACTGTTTTTT.

This chain connects TRBV28 to TRBJ1-6; possibly TRBD1 for D (5 bases). This CDR3 is built from 13 residues. In germline, CDR1 is MDHEN, CDR2 SYDVKM. V was pared by 6 bases and J by 6 bases, with 9 bases between. DNA of the CDR3: TGTGCCAGCAGGGGACTGCGTAATTCACCCCTCCACTTT. Its translation: CASRGLRNSPLHF.

This clonotype was seen more than once but under ten times. The rearrangement joins TRBV28 to TRBJ2-5; D unclear. The germline V and J ends were trimmed by 5 bases and 5 bases, with 9 bases remaining between them. This CDR3 comprises 12 residues. Germline CDR1 and CDR2: MDHEN and SYDVKM. In nucleotides, the CDR3 is TGTGCCAGCAGTCCCCGGTGGGAGACCCAGTACTTC. It encodes CASSPRWETQYF.

The CDR3 DNA is TGTGCCAGCAGAAAATGGACAATCGATGAAAAACTGTTTTTT. The encoded protein is CASRKWTIDEKLFF. The chain couples TRBV6-2 or TRBV6-3 to TRBJ1-4, with a weak D call TRBD1 (5 bases). Germline V gene lookup returns CDR1 MNHEY and CDR2 SVGEGT. The V end lost 6 bases, the J end lost 6 bases, and 14 bases lay between the germline ends. The CDR3 runs to 14 residues.

This clonotype was observed many times. The V and J genes are TRBV29-1 and TRBJ1-2, with 7 bases aligning to TRBD1. The CDR3 is 15 residues long. Unmatched junction bases numbered 12, after V lost 2 bases and J lost 6 bases. Germline CDR1 SQVTM, CDR2 ANQGSEA. This CDR3 reads CSVEHPRGRGDGYTF. For the CDR3, the DNA is TGCAGCGTTGAACACCCCAGGGGGAGGGGTGATGGCTACACCTTC.